This T cell receptor (beta chain) was sequenced in a study of beta chain features in type 1 diabetes. The CDR3 consists of 14 residues. In germline, CDR1 is MNHEY, CDR2 SMNVEV (reference sequence). V lost 4 bases and J lost 5, with 12 bases in between. This clone has more than one count but fewer than ten. Sequenced material consisted of expressed TCRB transcripts (all of the isolated RNA was reverse transcribed). Generated by immunoSEQ multiplex PCR, the TCRdb table keeps only in-frame clones and is missing some. The repertoire holds under 250,000 clones, with less than 15% as singletons. The chain links TRBV27 to TRBJ1-3, with D possibly being TRBD1 (6 bases). Material: naive CD4+ T cells from blood. This TCR derives from a woman in her 40s in good health. CDR3 nucleotide sequence: TGTGCCAGCAGTTCGACAGGCGTCCGAAACACCATATATTTT. It translates to CASSSTGVRNTIYF.